This T cell receptor beta chain emerged from a study of T cells in localized non-small cell lung cancer (dated by TCRdb to the early 2020s). At the level of the whole study: T cell repertoires of 236 early-stage NSCLC patients were analyzed, with tumors being compared against uninvolved tumor-adjacent lungs. A mean age of around 66 years was recorded for the NSCLC patients, of whom some 130 were male and 90 to 110 were female. The cohort was made up of around 240 treatment-naive NSCLC patients whose localized lung tumors had been resected. Paper-wide results and their limitations: Uninvolved tumor-adjacent lung showed the highest T cell clonality, higher than tumor, which suggests more focused antigenic responses in the adjacent lung. A median of roughly 60 of the top 100 tumor clones were detected in paired uninvolved adjacent lung, and 28 of these tumor clones were also found among the top 100 clones of the paired uninvolved adjacent lung. Since the design was exploratory, TCR variables were selected using unadjusted p-values with no false-discovery rate correction. Because multi-region sequencing of the tumors was not done, intratumor heterogeneity could not be ruled out. Higher blood T cell density associated with longer overall survival, while higher adjacent-lung clonality associated with shorter survival.

Measured from the cysteine to the phenylalanine, the CDR3 is 12 residues long. Kept here is only the CDR3 DNA, which spans 36 bases and is read in frame from base 1. At the junction V is shortened by 5 bases and J by 5 bases, with 8 bases in between. CDR1 is given as LGHNT and CDR2 as FRNRAP, both from the germline V gene. As for this clone: Its specific antigen is unknown. It has no much larger one-base neighbor in the sample; base qualities were not kept.

TCR beta CDR3 regions were sequenced from DNA using the immunoSEQ Assay. As for the authors' bioinformatics: T cell density was computed as TCR beta template counts normalized to usable DNA estimated by amplifying housekeeping genes. The preseqR package was used to estimate richness by extrapolating to 400,000 templates for PBMC samples and to 120,000 templates for tissue samples. Clonality was defined as one minus Pielou's evenness. To identify tissue-enriched TCRs, differential abundance testing was run on productive amino-acid clonotypes with a minimum total count of 5 and an alpha of 0.1. The Jaccard Index and the Morisita Overlap Index were used to quantify repertoire overlap between compartments. GLIPH clustered TCR beta CDR3s with public tetramer-defined viral CDR3s; viral motifs required at least three viral sequences plus V-gene enrichment. In its TCRdb copy, this immuneACCESS table keeps in-frame sequences only and misses some clones. Where compared with another copy, unresolved V genes explain less than half of these, and the others have no known cause. V and J calls and clone size come straight from that table; D and trimming were deduced from the DNA. The sample has 65,000 to 90,000 clones on record, 80% of them singletons. Of the sample, roughly a fifth is held by the ten largest clones.

At diagnosis, peripheral blood, uninvolved tumor-adjacent lung and tumor were collected and stored as a combination of fresh-frozen and FFPE material. For TCR repertoire profiling, blood samples were analyzed as peripheral blood mononuclear cells. Sequences were derived from PBMCs, sampled before any cancer treatment. This receptor was obtained from a man between 40 and 69 years old with stage II squamous cell lung carcinoma. The V and J segments used are TRBV12-5 and TRBJ2-3; the D gene is perhaps TRBD1 or TRBD2, each of them matching over 5 bases. The encoded CDR3 is CASGTRGDTQYF. The nucleotide sequence reads as follows: TGTGCTAGTGGTACTAGGGGAGATACGCAGTATTTT.